In this sample, the clone carrying this T cell receptor beta chain turned up a few times. Its specificity is unknown. The authors ran a second PCR of roughly 7 to 11 cycles using a sample-barcoded 5' primer and a J-beta primer mix. Each cDNA molecule, via a template-switch adaptor with 12 random nucleotides, was tagged. TCRdb used MiXCR to reprocess the 5' RACE reads, holding one entry per CDR3 protein. Counted here are about 570,000 distinct CDR3 sequences, approximately 27% occurring once; the ten biggest clones make up approximately 17%. This CDR3 contains 13 residues. V was clipped by 2 bases and J by 0 bases, with 3 bases between them. The V gene's germline CDR1 is LGHNT and CDR2 FRNRAP. The sample belongs to a study of blood T cells in healthy people across ages. Study-level points and caveats: Strong correlation linked observed beta diversity and percent naive T cells.

The gene calls are TRBV12-5 and TRBJ2-3; no clear D gene. This clonotype was obtained from a woman aged 70 to 79 in good health. The source material was blood. The chain's CDR3 is CASGLLSTDTQYF. DNA for the CDR3: TGTGCTAGTGGTTTGCTGAGCACAGATACGCAGTATTTT.